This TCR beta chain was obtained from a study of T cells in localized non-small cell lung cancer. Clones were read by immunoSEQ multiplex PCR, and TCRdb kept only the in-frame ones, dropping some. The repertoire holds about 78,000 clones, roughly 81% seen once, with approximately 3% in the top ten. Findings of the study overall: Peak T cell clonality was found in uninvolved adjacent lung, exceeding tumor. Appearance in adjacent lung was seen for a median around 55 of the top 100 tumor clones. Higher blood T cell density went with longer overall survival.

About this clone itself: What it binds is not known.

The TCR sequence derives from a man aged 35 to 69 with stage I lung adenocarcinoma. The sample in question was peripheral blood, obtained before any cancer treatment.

Here the CDR3 DNA reads TGTGCCAGCAGTGAAGCAGGGGAGGACTATGGCTACACCTTC. This sequence encodes CASSEAGEDYGYTF. J is TRBJ1-2 and V is TRBV2; a weak D match, TRBD1 (5 bases). The ends were cut back, 0 bases at V and 3 bases at J, with 8 bases in the middle. CDR3 length: 14 residues. Germline V gene lookup returns CDR1 SNHLY and CDR2 FYNNEI. The full variable domain, its missing parts supplied by reference TRBV2 and TRBJ1-2, is EPEVTQTPSHQVTQMGQEVILRCVPISNHLYFYWYRQILGQKVEFLVSFYNNEISEKSEIFDDQFSVERPDGSNFTLKIRSTKLEDSAMYFCASSEAGEDYGYTFGSGTRLTVV.